Each of the 18 T cell receptor beta chains below was sequenced from the same sample in a study of blood T cell repertoires in COVID-19. Assay used: immunoSEQ multiplex PCR; TCRdb lists only in-frame clones, some missing. In the table there are about 310,000 clones, around 90% of which are singletons. The source material was PBMCs or T cells enriched from blood (not recorded which). The receptor source for this set is a woman aged 18-35 years with acute COVID-19.

The chain has TRBV19 and TRBJ1-6; D unclear. Trimming took 6 bases from V and 7 from J, leaving 13 bases between them. This CDR3 is 14 amino acids long. Looked up from germline, CDR1 is LNHDA and CDR2 is SQIVND (reference sequence). The CDR3 spells CASSARGENSPLHF. The CDR3, as DNA: TGTGCCAGTAGCGCGCGGGGAGAGAATTCACCCCTCCACTTT.

This clone was counted only a few times. Other nucleotide sequences from this sample produce the same CDR3. Here the CDR3 reads CASSLQNQPQHF. The CDR3 DNA is TGTGCCAGCAGTTTACAGAATCAGCCCCAGCATTTT. V gene TRBV28 combines with J gene TRBJ1-5; D unresolved. Trimming shortened V by 2 bases and J by 4 bases, and 3 bases separated the two germline ends. The CDR3 has 12 residues. Germline V gives CDR1 MDHEN, CDR2 SYDVKM.

The chain recombines TRBV2 with TRBJ1-2; 9 nucleotides line up with TRBD1. The length of the CDR3 is 13 residues. Unmatched junction bases numbered 5, after V lost 6 bases and J lost 6 bases. CDR1 and CDR2 (germline): SNHLY, FYNNEI. The CDR3 is CASRTGGVDGYTF. The CDR3 DNA follows: TGTGCCAGCAGGACAGGGGGTGTAGATGGCTACACCTTC.

V gene TRBV12-3 or TRBV12-4 combines with J gene TRBJ2-1; the D gene is possibly TRBD2 (6 bases). Trimming left V 7 bases short and J 7 bases short, with 11 bases between. The CDR3 has 12 amino acids. The CDR3 nucleotides read TGTGCCAGCAAGGAAGCGGGTAATGAGCAGTTCTTC. As protein: CASKEAGNEQFF.

V usage is TRBV6-5 and J usage is TRBJ2-5; D might be TRBD1 (7 bases). The germline V and J ends were trimmed by 8 bases and 2 bases, with 15 bases remaining between them. CDR1 is MNHEY, CDR2 SVGAGI, per germline. CDR3 length: 14 amino acids. The CDR3 region has the DNA TGTGCCAGCCACAGGAGGGGGCTGCAAGAGACCCAGTACTTC. Residues: CASHRRGLQETQYF.

The chain has TRBV28 and TRBJ2-7, with a weak D call TRBD1 (6 bases). Trimming stripped 5 bases from V and 3 bases from J, with 14 bases between. Germline assignment: CDR1 MDHEN and CDR2 SYDVKM. CDR3 length equals 14 residues. CDR3 loop: CASSEQTGHYEQYF. The CDR3 DNA sequence: TGTGCCAGCAGTGAGCAGACAGGTCACTACGAGCAGTACTTC.

This chain connects TRBV6-5 to TRBJ2-1, with TRBD2 identical over 13 bases. Germline CDR1 reads MNHEY; CDR2 reads SVGAGI. The CDR3 extends over 15 amino acids. Germline trimming cut 2 bases from V and 8 bases from J; bases unmatched to any gene: 3. For the CDR3, the DNA is TGTGCCAGCAGTTACGGACTAGCGGGAGCGTATGAGCAGTTCTTC. It specifies CASSYGLAGAYEQFF.

In its sample, this clone was seen once. The chain combines TRBV30 with TRBJ2-3, with 8 bases lining up with TRBD2. CDR1 and CDR2 (germline): GTSNPN, SVGIG (reference sequence). CDR3 length: 13 residues. Trimming cost V 4 bases and J 3 bases; bases outside gene matches: 3. The CDR3 region has the DNA TGTGCCTGGACTAGACTAGCGACAGATACGCAGTATTTT. It specifies CAWTRLATDTQYF.

J is TRBJ2-7 and V is TRBV18, with D perhaps TRBD1 (5 bases). The CDR3 loop spans 15 amino acids. Germline loops: CDR1 KGHSH, CDR2 LQKENI. Trimming took 6 bases from V and 2 from J, leaving 17 bases between them. In DNA form, the CDR3 reads TGTGCCAGCTCCCCCGACAGTGTGATACCCTACGAGCAGTACTTC. It yields the protein CASSPDSVIPYEQYF.

This clone was picked up a small number of times. This chain connects TRBV25-1 to TRBJ2-5; D is uncertain. Germline CDR1 reads MGHDK; CDR2 reads SYGVNS. V lost 2 bases to trimming and J lost 5 bases, with 12 bases between them. The length of the CDR3 is 14 residues. The CDR3 sequence is CASSERGVRETQYF. In DNA form, the CDR3 reads TGTGCCAGCAGTGAACGAGGTGTCCGGGAGACCCAGTACTTC.

This clone has more than one count but fewer than ten. V usage is TRBV12-3 or TRBV12-4 and J usage is TRBJ1-5, with D perhaps matching TRBD1 (6 bases). V gave up 8 bases and J gave up 7 bases, with 15 bases separating them. This CDR3 comprises 13 residues. CDR3 amino acids: CASSGGARQPQHF. The CDR3 region has the DNA TGTGCCAGCTCGGGGGGGGCGAGGCAGCCCCAGCATTTT.

The chain is built from TRBV5-1 and TRBJ1-2, with a possible D match to TRBD1 (5 bases). Germline V gene sequence: CDR1 SGHRS, CDR2 YFSETQ. The CDR3 extends over 14 amino acids. V shed 3 bases and J shed 5 bases, with 14 bases lying between them. As DNA, the CDR3 is TGCGCCAGCAGCTGGCAGGACGGGGGGTATGGCTACACCTTC. Translating it yields CASSWQDGGYGYTF.

CDR3 sequence reads: CASSHRLGRADTQYF. CDR3 nucleotides: TGTGCCAGCAGCCACCGACTAGGTCGCGCAGATACGCAGTATTTT. The chain uses TRBV3-1 (or the pseudogene TRBV3-2) and TRBJ2-3, with TRBD2 as a possible D gene (6 bases). Germline-derived CDR1 and CDR2 are LGHDT and YNNKEL (reference sequence). CDR3 length: 15 residues. V dropped 3 bases and J dropped 4 bases, with 14 bases sitting between them.

The chain employs TRBV6-5 and TRBJ1-3; 7 bases fit TRBD1. This CDR3 region has 13 residues. V shed 5 bases, J shed 5 bases, and the junction held 3 bases outside the gene matches. Per germline, CDR1 MNHEY and CDR2 SVGAGI. The CDR3 nucleotides read TGTGCCAGCAGTATGGGACAGCGAAACACCATATATTTT. Protein sequence: CASSMGQRNTIYF.

This clone was seen only a few times. In DNA form, the CDR3 reads TGTGCCAGCAGCCTATACTCCGGGACTAGCGGGAGGTGGTACGAGCAGTACTTC. This codes for CASSLYSGTSGRWYEQYF. The J gene is TRBJ2-7, the V gene TRBV5-4; 15 nucleotides agree with TRBD2. The CDR3 sequence is 18 residues long. Germline CDR1 SGHNT, CDR2 YYREEE (reference sequence). Losses at the gene ends were 4 bases for V and 4 bases for J; bases not matched to a gene: 12.

This rearrangement joins TRBV28 to TRBJ2-1; D is perhaps TRBD1 (6 bases). The CDR3 spans 15 residues. V gave up 3 bases and J gave up 7 bases, with 16 bases separating them. The V gene's germline CDR1 is MDHEN and CDR2 SYDVKM. The CDR3 nucleotides read TGTGCCAGCAGTTTGGTCACCTACCAGGGGAATGAGCAGTTCTTC. Residues: CASSLVTYQGNEQFF.

V gene TRBV7-9 combines with J gene TRBJ1-2, with D uncertain. Germline-derived CDR1 and CDR2 are SEHNR and FQNEAQ (reference sequence). V shed 1 base and J shed 5 bases, with 8 bases lying between them. The CDR3 loop spans 13 amino acids. For the CDR3, the DNA is TGTGCCAGCAGCTTAGAAACACAGTATGGCTACACCTTC. Translation: CASSLETQYGYTF.

The chain combines TRBV28 with TRBJ2-7, with TRBD1 matching over 10 bases. CDR3 size: 13 residues. V lost 9 bases to trimming and J lost 4 bases; unmatched junction nucleotides: 6. The V gene's germline CDR1 is MDHEN and CDR2 SYDVKM. The CDR3 coding sequence is TGTGCCAGTGGGACAGGGGCTCCGTACGAGCAGTACTTC. Protein: CASGTGAPYEQYF.